This TCR beta chain was found in a study of T cells in Graves' hyperthyroidism and ophthalmopathy. Study information: Peripheral blood was secured at the point of initial diagnosis, before any treatment.

V gave up 0 bases and J gave up 4 bases; unmatched junction bases: 15. The CDR3 totals 20 residues. Germline CDR1 LGHDT, CDR2 YNNKEL (reference sequence). Subjects aged 18 to 65 presented with newly diagnosed hyperthyroidism of less than 2 months' duration. This clonotype was seen many times. Its antigen is currently unknown. Findings and limits, study-wide: Among thyroid clonotypes expanded above 0.001, most also appeared in blood.

What was amplified from RNA transcripts were TCR beta CDR3 regions. TCR CDR3 regions were first amplified by RT-PCR with HTBI primers. Via MiXCR, TCRdb re-called the multiplex PCR reads, giving one row per CDR3 protein. There are some 420,000 distinct CDR3 sequences in the sample; about an eighth occur only once, and approximately 5.8% lies in the top ten. The sample taken for sequencing was blood. The sequence came from a woman between 18 and 30 years old with Graves' hyperthyroidism. V is TRBV3-1 and J is TRBJ2-7, with 13 bases identical to TRBD2. CDR3: CASSQEGRTSGSGTGYEQYF. CDR3 nucleotides: TGTGCCAGCAGCCAAGAGGGGAGGACTAGCGGGAGCGGTACGGGTTACGAGCAGTACTTC.